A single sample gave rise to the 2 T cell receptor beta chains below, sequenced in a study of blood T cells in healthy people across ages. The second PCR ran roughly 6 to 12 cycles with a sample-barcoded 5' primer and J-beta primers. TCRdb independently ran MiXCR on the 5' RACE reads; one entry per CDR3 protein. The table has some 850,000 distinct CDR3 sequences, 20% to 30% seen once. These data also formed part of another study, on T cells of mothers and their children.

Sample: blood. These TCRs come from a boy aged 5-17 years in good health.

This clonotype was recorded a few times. The CDR3 DNA reads as TGTGCCAGCAGCCAAGAAGGCAGGGTGTCCTACGAGCAGTACTTC. Translation: CASSQEGRVSYEQYF. The chain recombines TRBV14 with TRBJ2-7, with D tentatively TRBD1 (5 bases). This CDR3 region has 15 residues. V lost 0 bases to trimming and J lost 1 base, with 10 bases between them. The germline gives CDR1 SGHDN, CDR2 FVKESK.

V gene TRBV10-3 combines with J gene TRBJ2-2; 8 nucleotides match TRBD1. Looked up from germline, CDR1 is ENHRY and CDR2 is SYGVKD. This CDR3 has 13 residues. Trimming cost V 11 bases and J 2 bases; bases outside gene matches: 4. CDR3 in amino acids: CAAGTGNTGELFF. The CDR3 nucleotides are TGTGCCGCCGGGACAGGCAACACCGGGGAGCTGTTTTTT.